A few counts support the clone carrying this T cell receptor beta chain. For the second PCR, which ran for roughly 6 to 12 cycles, a sample-barcoded 5' primer and a J-beta primer mix were used. TCRdb re-called the 5' RACE reads through MiXCR, storing one row per CDR3 protein. The data show some 690,000 distinct CDR3 sequences, about 24% seen once. The CDR3 consists of 14 residues. Looked up from germline, CDR1 is MDHEN and CDR2 is SYDVKM. The source of the sample is a study of blood T cells in healthy people across ages. This receptor was taken from a man aged 70-80 years in good health. The material sequenced was blood. V and J are TRBV28 and TRBJ2-5; D gene unclear. Gene TRBJ2-1 matches the end of the DNA better, so the J call may be wrong. The CDR3: CASSFGVVLDEQFF. CDR3 DNA: TGTGCCAGCAGTTTTGGGGTTGTTTTGGATGAGCAGTTCTTC.